These 30 T cell receptor beta chains came from one sample sequenced in a study of regulatory T cells in long-lasting Graves disease. Library construction for TCR beta used iRepertoire HTBI primers and Arm-PCR of CDR3 regions. MiXCR, applied by TCRdb to the multiplex PCR reads, yields one record per CDR3 protein. The repertoire includes a few hundred thousand distinct CDR3 sequences, over 15% of them detected once, and 25% to 30% sits in the top ten. Time point in this sample: newly diagnosed GD, antithyroid drugs for less than 3 months. The authors made the TCR library using RNA they extracted from PBMCs. These data are also associated with another study on T cells in Graves' hyperthyroidism and ophthalmopathy.

The sequences come from peripheral blood mononuclear cells (PBMCs), collected at new diagnosis, from a patient treated with antithyroid drugs. Source of these receptors: a man aged 35 to 55 with Graves disease.

At least ten counts were recorded for this clonotype. The V call is TRBV3-1, the J call TRBJ2-7; D is possibly TRBD2 (6 bases). Trimming took off 4 bases at V and 9 bases at J, with 13 bases between the two ends. The CDR3 extends over 12 amino acids. Germline V gives CDR1 LGHDT, CDR2 YNNKEL (reference sequence). The chain's CDR3 is CASSPPAGRQYF. The DNA for the CDR3 is TGTGCCAGCAGCCCCCCCGCGGGGAGGCAGTACTTC.

This clonotype showed up just a few times. The rearrangement uses TRBV6-1 and TRBJ1-4, with 9 nucleotides matching TRBD1. The J segment lost 8 bases and the V segment lost 10 bases, leaving 11 bases of the junction unmatched. The germline CDR1 and CDR2 sequences are MNHNS and SASEGT. This CDR3 comprises 14 residues. CDR3 sequence: CAISRGTGNEKLFF. CDR3 in DNA: TGTGCCATCAGCCGCGGGACAGGGAACGAAAAACTGTTTTTT.

This chain joins TRBV7-2 and TRBJ1-1; TRBD1 matches at 8 bases. Germline V lookup: CDR1 SGHTA, CDR2 FQGNSA. This CDR3 is built from 15 residues. After removal of 3 bases from V and 1 base from J, the junction contained 4 bases not matched to a gene. CDR3: CASSLGTGGNTEAFF. The CDR3 DNA is TGTGCCAGCAGCTTGGGGACAGGCGGGAACACTGAAGCTTTCTTT.

This clonotype was observed a handful of times. J is TRBJ2-1 and V is TRBV19, with D perhaps TRBD1 (6 bases). The CDR3 contains 16 residues. The germline V gene encodes CDR1 LNHDA and CDR2 SQIVND (reference sequence). The V end lost 3 bases, the J end lost 7 bases, and 19 bases lay between the germline ends. The CDR3 sequence: CASSIPARGYSNEQFF. The CDR3 bases are TGTGCCAGTAGTATCCCCGCCAGGGGCTACTCTAATGAGCAGTTCTTC.

This clonotype has more than one count but fewer than ten. V gene TRBV6-2 or TRBV6-3 combines with J gene TRBJ2-1; D may be TRBD2 (6 bases). The CDR3 length is 15 residues. Germline V gene sequence: CDR1 MNHEY, CDR2 SVGEGT. V shed 6 bases and J shed 0 bases, with 12 bases lying between them. CDR3 loop: CASSRDGSSYNEQFF. DNA of the CDR3: TGTGCCAGCAGCCGGGACGGGAGCTCCTACAATGAGCAGTTCTTC.

The V and J genes are TRBV5-1 and TRBJ1-4; TRBD1 is a possible D gene (6 bases). CDR1 is SGHRS and CDR2 is YFSETQ in the germline V gene. V gave up 5 bases and J gave up 7 bases, with 15 bases separating them. There are 14 residues in the CDR3. The CDR3 DNA sequence: TGCGCCAGCAGGCCCGGGACAACCTCTGAAAAACTGTTTTTT. Its translation is CASRPGTTSEKLFF.

This clonotype was seen repeatedly, ten times or more. The chain employs TRBV5-1 and TRBJ2-3; 10 positions agree with TRBD1. Germline loops: CDR1 SGHRS, CDR2 YFSETQ. The CDR3 runs to 16 residues. V was clipped by 4 bases and J by 6 bases; unmatched bases: 11. The CDR3 DNA sequence: TGCGCCAGCAGCCTTCGACAGGGGGCGAGTCGGGATACGCAGTATTTT. Translating it yields CASSLRQGASRDTQYF.

This clonotype was recorded many times. CDR3 coding DNA: TGTGCCAGCAGTTATTTGGTCGGAGCGTTACACGAGCAGTACTTC. Its protein is CASSYLVGALHEQYF. The rearrangement uses TRBV6-5 and TRBJ2-7; unclear D gene. Germline V gene data show CDR1 as MNHEY and CDR2 as SVGAGI. V gave up 3 bases and J gave up 5 bases, with 17 bases separating them. The CDR3 contains 15 residues.

This clonotype occurred many times. The chain links TRBV5-1 to TRBJ2-3, with TRBD2 identical over 8 bases. CDR1 is SGHRS and CDR2 is YFSETQ in the germline V gene. With V trimmed by 0 bases and J by 0 bases, 3 bases remained unmatched. The CDR3 consists of 16 residues. CDR3 sequence reads: CASSLGTSSSTDTQYF. CDR3 nucleotides: TGCGCCAGCAGCTTGGGGACTAGCTCTAGCACAGATACGCAGTATTTT.

This clonotype was seen at least ten times. The J gene is TRBJ1-1, the V gene TRBV9; TRBD1 matches at 10 bases. CDR1 and CDR2 (germline): SGDLS, YYNGEE. The V segment lost 3 bases and the J segment 1 base; nucleotides outside the gene matches: 9. This CDR3 has 17 amino acids. For the CDR3, the DNA is TGTGCCAGCAGCGCTCGTCGGGACAGGGGCGCGAACACTGAAGCTTTCTTT. This sequence encodes CASSARRDRGANTEAFF.

The V gene is TRBV11-2, the J gene TRBJ1-1; TRBD1 is a possible D gene (5 bases). V dropped 5 bases and J dropped 3 bases, with 16 bases sitting between them. In germline, CDR1 is SGHAT, CDR2 FQNNGV. CDR3 length: 15 amino acids. CDR3 coding DNA: TGTGCCAGCAGCCATTCCACCACAGGACACACTGAAGCTTTCTTT. Residues: CASSHSTTGHTEAFF.

This clonotype was seen at least ten times. The chain carries TRBV15 and TRBJ2-3, with 9 bases matching TRBD1. The CDR3 totals 17 residues. Per germline, CDR1 LNHNV and CDR2 YYDKDF (reference sequence). V dropped 0 bases and J dropped 5; count of bases not matched to a gene: 9. The CDR3 sequence is CATSRDWHRGRRDTQYF. The CDR3, as DNA: TGTGCCACCAGCAGAGATTGGCACAGGGGGCGTAGAGATACGCAGTATTTT.

This clonotype was found many times. V usage is TRBV7-9 and J usage is TRBJ2-1; D is tentatively TRBD1 or TRBD2 (5 bases each). CDR3 size: 15 residues. V lost 4 bases, J lost 4 bases, and 14 bases lay in between. The V gene's germline CDR1 is SEHNR and CDR2 FQNEAQ (reference sequence). The CDR3 reads CASSSRDGYYNEQFF. In DNA, the CDR3 is TGTGCCAGCAGCTCCCGGGACGGCTATTACAATGAGCAGTTCTTC.

This clonotype was counted at least ten times. V and J are TRBV12-3 or TRBV12-4 and TRBJ1-1; possible D gene TRBD1, 6 bases. Trimming took off 3 bases at V and 4 bases at J, with 9 bases between the two ends. This CDR3 region has 13 residues. CDR3 DNA: TGTGCCAGCAGTTTCGGGGGGCCCACTGAAGCTTTCTTT. Translated, it gives CASSFGGPTEAFF.

At least ten counts were recorded for this clonotype. Written as DNA, the CDR3 is TGTGCCAGCAGCAGTGACAGAAGTAAAAGTGGCTACACCTTC. Its translation is CASSSDRSKSGYTF. J is TRBJ1-2 and V is TRBV7-9, with D possibly TRBD1 on 5 matching bases. V gave up 5 bases and J gave up 7 bases, with 17 bases separating them. Germline assignment: CDR1 SEHNR and CDR2 FQNEAQ (reference sequence). CDR3 length: 14 residues.

This clonotype was found many times. This chain joins TRBV6-5 and TRBJ1-1, with a possible D match to TRBD1 (5 bases). This CDR3 has 13 amino acids. Germline V gene data show CDR1 as MNHEY and CDR2 as SVGAGI. V lost 4 bases and J lost 8, with 14 bases in between. This CDR3 reads CASSSRRGAEAFF. CDR3 DNA: TGTGCCAGCAGTTCTCGGAGGGGAGCGGAAGCTTTCTTT.

Note on this clonotype: A read error likely explains this, since a far larger clone differs by one base. The chain joins TRBV6-2 or TRBV6-3 to TRBJ1-1, with TRBD1 as a possible D gene (6 bases). Germline V gene sequence: CDR1 MNHEY, CDR2 SVGEGT. CDR3 size: 13 residues. V lost 8 bases to trimming and J lost 5 bases, with 15 bases between them. CDR3 sequence (DNA): TGTGCCAGCGGTGAAGCCAGGGGTACTGAAGCTTTCTTT. Translating gives CASGEARGTEAFF.

In its sample, this clonotype was seen a few times. The chain uses TRBV4-1 and TRBJ1-5, with TRBD1 as a possible D gene (6 bases). Trimming removed 4 bases at V and 8 bases at J, with 21 bases between. In germline, CDR1 is MGHRA, CDR2 YSYEKL. CDR3 length: 16 amino acids. CDR3 residues: CASSPLGSGQFKPQHF. Here the CDR3 DNA reads TGCGCCAGCAGCCCCCTTGGGTCCGGACAGTTTAAGCCCCAGCATTTT.

This clonotype has more than one count but fewer than ten. At one of its ends the junction is not consistent with the germline gene, which may arise from a read error. The chain joins TRBV2 to TRBJ2-4, with 7 bases matching TRBD1. Germline V gives CDR1 SNHLY, CDR2 FYNNEI. The CDR3 is made up of 15 amino acids. CDR3 protein: CTSVPDRRAKNIQYF. CDR3 nucleotide sequence: TGTACCAGCGTCCCGGACAGGCGAGCCAAAAACATTCAGTACTTC.

The CDR3 nucleotides are TGCAGTGCTAGAATGGGGAGCTCCTATAATTCACCCCTCCACTTT. It specifies CSARMGSSYNSPLHF. The chain combines TRBV20-1 with TRBJ1-6; the D is unclear. V lost 2 bases to trimming and J lost 0 bases, with 8 bases between them. This CDR3 is built from 15 residues. The V gene's germline CDR1 is DFQATT and CDR2 SNEGSKA (reference sequence).

There are many counts of this clonotype. The chain couples TRBV6-1 to TRBJ1-5, with a weak D call TRBD1 (6 bases). Germline CDR1 is MNHNS and CDR2 is SASEGT. The CDR3 spans 15 residues. Trimming removed 3 bases at V and 1 base at J, with 10 bases between. DNA for the CDR3: TGTGCCAGCAGTGACAGGGGAGCGAGCAATCAGCCCCAGCATTTT. Translated: CASSDRGASNQPQHF.

This clonotype came up many times. V and J are TRBV20-1 and TRBJ2-3; D may be TRBD1 or TRBD2 (5 bases each). Germline CDR1 is DFQATT and CDR2 is SNEGSKA (reference sequence). V was shortened by 8 bases and J by 2 bases, with 17 bases between the two germline ends. The CDR3 is 14 amino acids. Here the CDR3 reads CSQQSGGPTDTQYF. CDR3 DNA sequence: TGCAGTCAACAAAGTGGGGGACCCACAGATACGCAGTATTTT.

This clonotype was counted many times. This chain joins TRBV6-2 or TRBV6-3 and TRBJ2-7, with D perhaps matching TRBD2 (5 bases). Germline lookup yields CDR1 MNHEY and CDR2 SVGEGT. V lost 4 bases and J 3 bases, leaving 10 bases between the germline ends. CDR3 size: 13 residues. The CDR3 DNA follows: TGTGCCAGCAGTTCCGACGGACTCTACGAGCAGTACTTC. Its protein product is CASSSDGLYEQYF.

This clonotype was recorded at least ten times. J is TRBJ2-3 and V is TRBV29-1; TRBD2 aligns across 7 bases. V shed 7 bases, J shed 2 bases, and the junction held 3 bases outside the gene matches. Germline CDR1 is SQVTM and CDR2 is ANQGSEA. The CDR3 loop spans 12 amino acids. The chain's CDR3 is CSAAGDTDTQYF. Here the CDR3 DNA reads TGCAGCGCCGCGGGGGACACAGATACGCAGTATTTT.

At least ten counts were recorded for this clonotype. This may be a read error: a much more frequent sequence differs by one nucleotide. V gene TRBV20-1 combines with J gene TRBJ1-5; a possible D gene is TRBD1 (6 bases). The CDR3 sequence is 15 residues long. Germline loops: CDR1 DFQATT, CDR2 SNEGSKA (reference sequence). Written as DNA, the CDR3 is TGCAGTGCTTACAGGGTTGGAGGGAGCAATCAGCTCCAGCATTTT. Translating gives CSAYRVGGSNQLQHF.

The J gene is TRBJ1-5, the V gene TRBV19, with TRBD1 matching 7 bases. V shed 3 bases and J 0 bases; nucleotides not matched to a gene: 11. Per germline, CDR1 LNHDA and CDR2 SQIVND (reference sequence). CDR3 length equals 18 residues. CDR3 sequence (DNA): TGTGCCAGTAGTATTCCGGGACAGCTCATTTATAGCAATCAGCCCCAGCATTTT. This sequence encodes CASSIPGQLIYSNQPQHF.

This clonotype was seen repeatedly, ten times or more. The CDR3 DNA follows: TGCAGTGCCTGGGGTGGTGGGAATCAGCCCCAGCATTTT. Protein: CSAWGGGNQPQHF. The V and J genes are TRBV20-1 and TRBJ1-5; no definite D call. Germline-derived CDR1 and CDR2 are DFQATT and SNEGSKA (reference sequence). This CDR3 spans 13 amino acids. V was clipped by 6 bases and J by 4 bases, with 13 bases between them.

This clonotype has more than one count but fewer than ten. The rearrangement links TRBV7-2 to TRBJ2-3; TRBD1 or TRBD2 may be the D gene (5 bases each). Germline assignment: CDR1 SGHTA and CDR2 FQGNSA. The ends were cut back, 0 bases at V and 1 base at J, with 8 bases in the middle. The CDR3 sequence is 15 residues long. CDR3 region: CASSLAGARTDTQYF. The CDR3 nucleotides are TGTGCCAGCAGCTTAGCCGGGGCCCGCACAGATACGCAGTATTTT.

Worth noting for this clonotype: This may stem from a read error, because a much larger clone lies one nucleotide away. This chain links TRBV7-9 with TRBJ2-2, with TRBD2 as a possible D gene (6 bases). There are 15 residues in the CDR3. Germline CDR1 and CDR2: SEHNR and FQNEAQ (reference sequence). CDR3 coding DNA: TGTGCCAGCAGCTTTGATCCTACTAGCCCCGGGGAGCTGTTGTTT. Residues: CASSFDPTSPGELLF. Full variable domain (missing parts from reference TRBV7-9 and TRBJ2-2): DTGVSQNPRHKITKRGQNVTFRCDPISEHNRLYWYRQTLGQGPEFLTYFQNEAQLEKSRLLSDRFSAERPKGSFSTLEIQRTEQGDSAMYLCASSFDPTSPGELLFGEGSRLTVL.

This clonotype was recorded at least ten times. The chain couples TRBV20-1 to TRBJ2-3, with 10 bases identical to TRBD2. This CDR3 comprises 14 residues. Germline CDR1 is DFQATT and CDR2 is SNEGSKA (reference sequence). After removal of 3 bases from V and 1 base from J, the junction contained 1 base not matched to a gene. CDR3: CSARLAGGTDTQYF. The DNA for the CDR3 is TGCAGTGCTAGGCTAGCGGGGGGCACAGATACGCAGTATTTT.